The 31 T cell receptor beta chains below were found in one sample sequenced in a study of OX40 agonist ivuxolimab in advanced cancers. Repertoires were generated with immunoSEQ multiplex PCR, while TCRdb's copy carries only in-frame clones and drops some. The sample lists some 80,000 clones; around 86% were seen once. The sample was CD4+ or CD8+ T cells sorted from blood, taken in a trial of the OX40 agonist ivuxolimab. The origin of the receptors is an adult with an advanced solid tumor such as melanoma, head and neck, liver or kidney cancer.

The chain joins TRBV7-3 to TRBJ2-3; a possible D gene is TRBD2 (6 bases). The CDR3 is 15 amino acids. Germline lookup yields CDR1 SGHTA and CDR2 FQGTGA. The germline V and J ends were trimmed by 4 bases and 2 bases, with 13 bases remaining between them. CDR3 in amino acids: CASSSSGLDTDTQYF. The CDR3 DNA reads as TGTGCCAGCAGCTCATCGGGACTCGACACAGATACGCAGTATTTT.

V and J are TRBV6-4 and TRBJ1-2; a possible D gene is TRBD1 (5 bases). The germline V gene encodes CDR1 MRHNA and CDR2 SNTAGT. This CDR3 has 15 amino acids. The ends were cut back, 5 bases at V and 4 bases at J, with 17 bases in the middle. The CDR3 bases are TGTGCCAGCAGTCGTGGCGGTTCGGGACTCTATGGCTACACCTTC. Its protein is CASSRGGSGLYGYTF.

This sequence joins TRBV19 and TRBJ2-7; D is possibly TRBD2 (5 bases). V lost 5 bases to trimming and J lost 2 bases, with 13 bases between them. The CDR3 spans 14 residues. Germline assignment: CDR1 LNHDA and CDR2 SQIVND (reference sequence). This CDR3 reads CASSVRDIAYEQYF. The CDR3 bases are TGTGCCAGTAGTGTCCGGGATATTGCCTACGAGCAGTACTTC.

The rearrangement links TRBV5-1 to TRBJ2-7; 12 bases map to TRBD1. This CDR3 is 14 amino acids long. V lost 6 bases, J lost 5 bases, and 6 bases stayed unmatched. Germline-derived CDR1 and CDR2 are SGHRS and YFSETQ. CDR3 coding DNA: TGCGCCAGCACCCCGGGACAGGGGGCAAACGAGCAGTACTTC. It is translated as CASTPGQGANEQYF.

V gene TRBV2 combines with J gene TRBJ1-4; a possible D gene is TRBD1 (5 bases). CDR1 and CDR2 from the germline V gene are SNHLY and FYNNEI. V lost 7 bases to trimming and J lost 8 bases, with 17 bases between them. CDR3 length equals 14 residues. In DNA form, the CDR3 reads TGTGCCAGCACCTTATGGGGCCGCGGAGAAAAACTGTTTTTT. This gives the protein CASTLWGRGEKLFF.

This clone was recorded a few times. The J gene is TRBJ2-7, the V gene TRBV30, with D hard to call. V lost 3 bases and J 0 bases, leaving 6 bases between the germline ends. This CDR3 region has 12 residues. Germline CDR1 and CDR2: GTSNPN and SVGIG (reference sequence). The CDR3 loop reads CAWRKGSYEQYF. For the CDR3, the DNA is TGTGCCTGGAGAAAGGGCTCCTACGAGCAGTACTTC.

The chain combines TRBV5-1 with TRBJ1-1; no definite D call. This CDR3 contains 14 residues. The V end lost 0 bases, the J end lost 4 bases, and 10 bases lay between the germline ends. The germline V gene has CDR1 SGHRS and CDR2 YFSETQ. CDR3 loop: CASSLAPPRTEAFF. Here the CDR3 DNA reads TGCGCCAGCAGCTTGGCGCCTCCTCGCACTGAAGCTTTCTTT.

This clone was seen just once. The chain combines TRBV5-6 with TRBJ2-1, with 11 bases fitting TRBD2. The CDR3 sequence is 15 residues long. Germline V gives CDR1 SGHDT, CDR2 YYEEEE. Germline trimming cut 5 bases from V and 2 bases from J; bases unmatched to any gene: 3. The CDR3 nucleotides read TGTGCCAGCAGTCGTAGCGGGAGGGCCTACAATGAGCAGTTCTTC. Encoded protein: CASSRSGRAYNEQFF.

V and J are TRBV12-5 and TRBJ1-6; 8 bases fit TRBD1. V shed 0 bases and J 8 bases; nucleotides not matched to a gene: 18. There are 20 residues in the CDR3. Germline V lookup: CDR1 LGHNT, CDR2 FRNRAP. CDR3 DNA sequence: TGTGCTAGTGGTTTGGTACCCCAACCCCCGGGACAGGCCTTTGATTCACCCCTCCACTTT. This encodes CASGLVPQPPGQAFDSPLHF.

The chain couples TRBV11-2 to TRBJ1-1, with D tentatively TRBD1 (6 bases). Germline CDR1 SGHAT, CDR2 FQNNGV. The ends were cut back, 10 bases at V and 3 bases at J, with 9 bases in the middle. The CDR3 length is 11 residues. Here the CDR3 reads CATTGYTEAFF. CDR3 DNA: TGTGCCACCACAGGGTACACTGAAGCTTTCTTT. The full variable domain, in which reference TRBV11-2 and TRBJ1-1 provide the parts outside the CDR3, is EAGVAQSPRYKIIEKRQSVAFWCNPISGHATLYWYQQILGQGPKLLIQFQNNGVVDDSQLPKDRFSAERLKGVDSTLKIQPAKLEDSAVYLCATTGYTEAFFGQGTRLTVV.

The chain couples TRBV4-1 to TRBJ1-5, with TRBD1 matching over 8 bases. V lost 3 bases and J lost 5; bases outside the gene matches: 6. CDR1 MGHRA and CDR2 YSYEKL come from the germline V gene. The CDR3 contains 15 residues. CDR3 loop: CASSQPDRVDQPQHF. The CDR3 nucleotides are TGCGCCAGCAGCCAGCCGGACAGGGTTGATCAGCCCCAGCATTTT.

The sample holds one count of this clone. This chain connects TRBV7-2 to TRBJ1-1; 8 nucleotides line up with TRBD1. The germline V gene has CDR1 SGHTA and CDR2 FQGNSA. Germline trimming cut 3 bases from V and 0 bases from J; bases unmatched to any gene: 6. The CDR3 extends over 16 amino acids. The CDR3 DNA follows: TGTGCCAGCAGCTTCGGGACAGGTTTCATGAACACTGAAGCTTTCTTT. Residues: CASSFGTGFMNTEAFF.

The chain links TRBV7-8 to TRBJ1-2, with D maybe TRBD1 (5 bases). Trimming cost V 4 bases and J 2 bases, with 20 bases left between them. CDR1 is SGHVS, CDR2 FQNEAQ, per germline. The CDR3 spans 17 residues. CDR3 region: CASSSLREVKGNYGYTF. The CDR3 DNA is TGTGCCAGCAGCTCACTCAGGGAGGTGAAAGGGAACTATGGCTACACCTTC. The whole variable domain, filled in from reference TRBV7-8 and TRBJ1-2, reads GAGVSQSPRYKVAKRGQDVALRCDPISGHVSLFWYQQALGQGPEFLTYFQNEAQLDKSGLPSDRFFAERPEGSVSTLKIQRTQQEDSAVYLCASSSLREVKGNYGYTFGSGTRLTVV.

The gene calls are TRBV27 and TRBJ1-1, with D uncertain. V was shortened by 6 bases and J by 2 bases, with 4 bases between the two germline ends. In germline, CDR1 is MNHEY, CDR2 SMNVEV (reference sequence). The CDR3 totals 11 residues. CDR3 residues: CASRENTEAFF. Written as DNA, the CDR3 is TGTGCCAGCAGAGAAAACACTGAAGCTTTCTTT.

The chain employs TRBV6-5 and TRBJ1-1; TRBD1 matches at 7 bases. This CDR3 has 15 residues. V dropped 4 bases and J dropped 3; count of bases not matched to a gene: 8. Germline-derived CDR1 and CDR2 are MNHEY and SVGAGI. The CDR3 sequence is CASSSRQGKDTEAFF. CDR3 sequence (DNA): TGTGCCAGCAGTTCCCGACAGGGCAAAGACACTGAAGCTTTCTTT.

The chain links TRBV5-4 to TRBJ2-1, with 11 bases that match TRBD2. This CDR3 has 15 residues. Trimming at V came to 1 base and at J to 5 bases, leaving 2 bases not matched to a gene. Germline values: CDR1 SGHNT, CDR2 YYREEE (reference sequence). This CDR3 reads CASSLTSGSDNEQFF. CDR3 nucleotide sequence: TGTGCCAGCAGCTTGACTAGCGGGAGCGACAATGAGCAGTTCTTC.

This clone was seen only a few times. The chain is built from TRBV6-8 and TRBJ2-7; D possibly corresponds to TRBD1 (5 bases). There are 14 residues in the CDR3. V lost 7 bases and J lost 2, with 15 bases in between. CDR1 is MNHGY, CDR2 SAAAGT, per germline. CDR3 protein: CASTPLTDTYEQYV. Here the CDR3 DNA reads TGTGCCAGCACGCCCCTAACGGACACCTACGAGCAGTACGTC.

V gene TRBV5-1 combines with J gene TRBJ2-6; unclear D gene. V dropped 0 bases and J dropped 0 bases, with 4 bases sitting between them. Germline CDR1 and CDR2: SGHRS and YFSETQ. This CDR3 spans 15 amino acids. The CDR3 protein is CASSLESSGANVLTF. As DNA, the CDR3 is TGCGCCAGCAGCTTGGAGTCCTCTGGGGCCAACGTCCTGACTTTC.

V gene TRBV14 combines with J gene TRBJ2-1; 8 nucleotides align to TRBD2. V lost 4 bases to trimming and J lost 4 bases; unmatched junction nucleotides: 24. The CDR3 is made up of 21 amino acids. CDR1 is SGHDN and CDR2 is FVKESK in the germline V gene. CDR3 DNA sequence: TGTGCCAGCAGCCCGAGCCCCGGGGGTTATGGTGCGGGAGGTTCGTACAATGAGCAGTTCTTC. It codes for CASSPSPGGYGAGGSYNEQFF.

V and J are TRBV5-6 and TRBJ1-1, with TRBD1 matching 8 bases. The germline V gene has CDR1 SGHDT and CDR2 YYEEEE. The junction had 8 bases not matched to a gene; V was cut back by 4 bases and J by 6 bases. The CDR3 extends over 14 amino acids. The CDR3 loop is CASSTDRGRSEAFF. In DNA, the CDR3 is TGTGCCAGCAGCACAGACAGGGGAAGGTCTGAAGCTTTCTTT.

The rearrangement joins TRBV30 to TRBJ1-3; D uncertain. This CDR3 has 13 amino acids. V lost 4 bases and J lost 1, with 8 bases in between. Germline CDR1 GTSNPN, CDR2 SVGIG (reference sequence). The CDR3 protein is CAWNDGSGNTIYF. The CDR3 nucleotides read TGTGCCTGGAATGACGGGTCTGGAAACACCATATATTTT.

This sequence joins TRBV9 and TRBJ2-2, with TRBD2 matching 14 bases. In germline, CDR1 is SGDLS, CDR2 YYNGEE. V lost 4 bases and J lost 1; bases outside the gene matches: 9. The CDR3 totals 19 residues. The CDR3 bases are TGTGCCAGCAGCCCCCTGGGGGGACTAGCGGGAGAGAACACCGGGGAGCTGTTTTTT. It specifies CASSPLGGLAGENTGELFF.

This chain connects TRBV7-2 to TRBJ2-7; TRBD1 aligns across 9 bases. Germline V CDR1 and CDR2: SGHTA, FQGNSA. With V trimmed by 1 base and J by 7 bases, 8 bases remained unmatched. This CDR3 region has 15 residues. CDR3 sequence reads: CASSLDRGRVKEQYF. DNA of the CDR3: TGTGCCAGCAGCTTAGACAGGGGGCGAGTAAAAGAGCAGTACTTC.

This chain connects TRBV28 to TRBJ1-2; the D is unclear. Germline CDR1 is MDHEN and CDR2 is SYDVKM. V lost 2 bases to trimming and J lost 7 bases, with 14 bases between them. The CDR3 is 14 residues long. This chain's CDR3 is CASSLLPGSGGYTF. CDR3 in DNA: TGTGCCAGCAGTTTACTACCCGGTTCAGGTGGCTACACCTTC.

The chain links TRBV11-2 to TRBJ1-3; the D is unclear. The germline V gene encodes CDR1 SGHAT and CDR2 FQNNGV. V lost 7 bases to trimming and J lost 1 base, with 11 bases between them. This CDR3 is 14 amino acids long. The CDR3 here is CASTQVASGNTIYF. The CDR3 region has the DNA TGTGCCAGCACTCAGGTTGCTTCTGGAAACACCATATATTTT.

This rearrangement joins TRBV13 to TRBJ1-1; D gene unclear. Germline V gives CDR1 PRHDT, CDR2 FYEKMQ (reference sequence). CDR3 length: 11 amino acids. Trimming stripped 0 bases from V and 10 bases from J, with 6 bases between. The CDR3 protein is CASSLGPTAFF. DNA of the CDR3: TGTGCCAGCAGCTTAGGTCCGACAGCTTTCTTT.

Here the CDR3 reads CASSGTSGGRHTQYF. The CDR3 DNA follows: TGTGCCAGCAGCGGTACTAGCGGGGGGCGCCATACGCAGTATTTT. The chain couples TRBV5-8 to TRBJ2-3; the match to TRBD2 covers 12 bases. In germline, CDR1 is SGHTS, CDR2 YDEGEE. J lost 7 bases, V lost 4 bases, and 7 bases had no gene match. The CDR3 consists of 15 residues.

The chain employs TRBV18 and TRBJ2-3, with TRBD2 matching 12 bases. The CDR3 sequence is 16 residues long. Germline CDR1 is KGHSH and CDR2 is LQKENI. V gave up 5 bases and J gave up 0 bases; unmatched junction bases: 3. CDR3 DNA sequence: TGTGCCAGCTCAACTAGCGGGGGGACTAGCACAGATACGCAGTATTTT. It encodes CASSTSGGTSTDTQYF.

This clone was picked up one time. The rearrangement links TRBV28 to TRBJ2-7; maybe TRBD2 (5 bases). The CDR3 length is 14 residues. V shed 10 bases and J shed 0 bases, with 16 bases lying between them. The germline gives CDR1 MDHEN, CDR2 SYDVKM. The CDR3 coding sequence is TGTGCCACCAGACCTAGCTGGAGCTCCTACGAGCAGTACTTC. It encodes CATRPSWSSYEQYF.

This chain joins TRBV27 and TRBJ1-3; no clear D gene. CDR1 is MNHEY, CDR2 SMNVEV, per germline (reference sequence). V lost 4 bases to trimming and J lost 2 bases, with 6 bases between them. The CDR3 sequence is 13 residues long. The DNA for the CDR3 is TGTGCCAGCAGTTCAACTGCTGGAAACACCATATATTTT. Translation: CASSSTAGNTIYF.

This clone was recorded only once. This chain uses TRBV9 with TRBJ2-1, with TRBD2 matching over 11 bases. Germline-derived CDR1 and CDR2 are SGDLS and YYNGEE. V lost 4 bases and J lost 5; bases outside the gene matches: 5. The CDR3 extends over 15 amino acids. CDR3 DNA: TGTGCCAGCAGCTCCCAACTAGCGGGGGACAATGAGCAGTTCTTC. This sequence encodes CASSSQLAGDNEQFF.